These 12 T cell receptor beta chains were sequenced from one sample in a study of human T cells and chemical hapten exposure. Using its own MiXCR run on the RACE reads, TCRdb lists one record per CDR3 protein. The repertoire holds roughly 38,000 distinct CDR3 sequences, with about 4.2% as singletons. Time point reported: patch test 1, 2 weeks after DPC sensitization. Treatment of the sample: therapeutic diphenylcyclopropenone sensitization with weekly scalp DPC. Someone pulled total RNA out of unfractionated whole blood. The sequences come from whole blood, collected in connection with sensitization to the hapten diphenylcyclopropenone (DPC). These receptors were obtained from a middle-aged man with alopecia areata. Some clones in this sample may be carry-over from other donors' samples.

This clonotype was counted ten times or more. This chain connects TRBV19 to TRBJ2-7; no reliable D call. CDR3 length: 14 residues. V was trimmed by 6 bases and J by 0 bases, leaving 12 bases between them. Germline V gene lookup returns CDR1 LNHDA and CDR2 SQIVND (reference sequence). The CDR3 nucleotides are TGTGCCAGTAGCTCTGCGAGCGTCTCCTACGAGCAGTACTTC. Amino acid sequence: CASSSASVSYEQYF.

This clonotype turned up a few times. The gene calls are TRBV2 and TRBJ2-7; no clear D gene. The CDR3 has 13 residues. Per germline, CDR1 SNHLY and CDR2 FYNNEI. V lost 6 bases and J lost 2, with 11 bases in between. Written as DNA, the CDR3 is TGTGCCAGCAGCAAAGCCGGCACCTACGAGCAGTACTTC. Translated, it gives CASSKAGTYEQYF.

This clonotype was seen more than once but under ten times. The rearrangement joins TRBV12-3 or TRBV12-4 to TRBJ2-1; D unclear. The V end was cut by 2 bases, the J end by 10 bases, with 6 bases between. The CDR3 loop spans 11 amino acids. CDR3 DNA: TGTGCCAGCAGTTTACGGACGGAGCAGTTCTTC. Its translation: CASSLRTEQFF.

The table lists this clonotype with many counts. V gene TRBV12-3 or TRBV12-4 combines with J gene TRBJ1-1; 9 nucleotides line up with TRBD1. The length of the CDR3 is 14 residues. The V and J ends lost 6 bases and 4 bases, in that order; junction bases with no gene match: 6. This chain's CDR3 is CASSRTGERTEAFF. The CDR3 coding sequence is TGTGCCAGCAGCCGGACAGGGGAGCGCACTGAAGCTTTCTTT.

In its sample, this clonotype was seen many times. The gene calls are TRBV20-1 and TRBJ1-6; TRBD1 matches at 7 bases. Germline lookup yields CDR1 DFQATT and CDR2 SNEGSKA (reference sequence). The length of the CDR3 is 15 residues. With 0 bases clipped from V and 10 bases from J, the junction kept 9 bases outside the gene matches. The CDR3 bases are TGCAGTGCTAGAGAATTTAGGCAGGGGGACTCACCCCTCCACTTT. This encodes CSAREFRQGDSPLHF.

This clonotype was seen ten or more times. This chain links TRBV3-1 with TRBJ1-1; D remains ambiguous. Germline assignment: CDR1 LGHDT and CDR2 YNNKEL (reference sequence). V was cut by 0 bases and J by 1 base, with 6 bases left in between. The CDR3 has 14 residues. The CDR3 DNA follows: TGTGCCAGCAGCCAAGAAGGATCGAACACTGAAGCTTTCTTT. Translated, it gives CASSQEGSNTEAFF.

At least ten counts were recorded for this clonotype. The CDR3 sequence is CASSLGDRADTQYF. CDR3 DNA sequence: TGTGCCAGCAGCTTAGGGGACAGAGCAGATACGCAGTATTTT. V usage is TRBV7-2 and J usage is TRBJ2-3; 7 nucleotides match TRBD1. The CDR3 is made up of 14 amino acids. Germline-derived CDR1 and CDR2 are SGHTA and FQGNSA. Losses at the gene ends were 1 base for V and 4 bases for J; bases not matched to a gene: 2.

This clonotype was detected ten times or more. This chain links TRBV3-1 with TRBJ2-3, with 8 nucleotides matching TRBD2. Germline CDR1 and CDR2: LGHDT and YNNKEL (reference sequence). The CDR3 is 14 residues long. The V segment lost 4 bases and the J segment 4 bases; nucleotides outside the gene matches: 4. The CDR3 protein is CASSPSGSPDTQYF. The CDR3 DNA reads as TGTGCCAGCAGCCCCAGCGGGAGTCCAGATACGCAGTATTTT.

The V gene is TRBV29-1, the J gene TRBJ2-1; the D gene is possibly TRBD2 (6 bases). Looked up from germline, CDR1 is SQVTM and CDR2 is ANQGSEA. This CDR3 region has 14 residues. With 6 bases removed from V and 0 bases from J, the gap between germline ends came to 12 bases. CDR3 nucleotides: TGCAGCGTGATACTAGCCGCCTCCTACAATGAGCAGTTCTTC. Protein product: CSVILAASYNEQFF.

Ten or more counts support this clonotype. The CDR3 nucleotides read TGTGCCAGCAGCTTGTCGACGGTATACGAGCAGTACTTC. Encoded protein: CASSLSTVYEQYF. The rearrangement uses TRBV5-6 and TRBJ2-7; D remains unclear. The CDR3 spans 13 residues. Trimming pared 1 base from V and 4 bases from J, leaving 9 bases between. Per the germline V gene, CDR1 is SGHDT and CDR2 is YYEEEE.

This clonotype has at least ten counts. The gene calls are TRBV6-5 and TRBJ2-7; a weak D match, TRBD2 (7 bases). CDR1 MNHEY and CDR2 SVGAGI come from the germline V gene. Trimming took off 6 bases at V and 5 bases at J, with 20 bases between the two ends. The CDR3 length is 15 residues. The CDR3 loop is CASRPLGRGRNEQYF. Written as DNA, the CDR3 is TGTGCCAGCAGACCCTTGGGGAGGGGGAGGAACGAGCAGTACTTC.

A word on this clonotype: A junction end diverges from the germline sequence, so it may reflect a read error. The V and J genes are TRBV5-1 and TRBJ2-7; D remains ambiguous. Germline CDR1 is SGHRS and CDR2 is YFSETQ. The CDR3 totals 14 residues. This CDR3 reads CASSLDPTSTPRSF. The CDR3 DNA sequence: TGCGCCAGCAGCTTGGACCCTACCTCAACCCCCCGGAGCTTC.